These 28 T cell receptor beta chains were sequenced from one sample in a study of blood T cell repertoires in COVID-19. Repertoires were generated with immunoSEQ multiplex PCR, while TCRdb's copy carries only in-frame clones and drops some. There are roughly 160,000 clones in the sample; approximately 91% occur only once, and 4.5% to 5% lies in the top ten. Input material: peripheral blood. Receptors originate from a young man with COVID-19, enrolled during active disease.

The gene calls are TRBV7-2 and TRBJ2-7, with D possibly being TRBD1 (6 bases). This CDR3 is built from 15 residues. Germline values: CDR1 SGHTA, CDR2 FQGNSA. Trimming removed 2 bases from V and 2 bases from J, with 13 bases in between. CDR3 nucleotide sequence: TGTGCCAGCAGCTTAAGGGCTTGGACAGCCTACGAGCAGTACTTC. Translating it yields CASSLRAWTAYEQYF.

The chain couples TRBV27 to TRBJ1-1, with 9 bases lining up with TRBD1. Germline CDR1 MNHEY, CDR2 SMNVEV (reference sequence). The V and J ends lost 2 bases and 4 bases, in that order; junction bases with no gene match: 2. This CDR3 has 14 amino acids. The CDR3 nucleotides are TGTGCCAGCAGTTTAGGACAGGGGAGCACTGAAGCTTTCTTT. Amino acids: CASSLGQGSTEAFF.

The rearrangement uses TRBV7-2 and TRBJ1-6; the D is unclear. Per the germline V gene, CDR1 is SGHTA and CDR2 is FQGNSA. This CDR3 has 17 residues. Trimming shortened V by 4 bases and J by 10 bases, and 23 bases separated the two germline ends. The CDR3 is CASSSVDLERGRSPLHF. The DNA of the CDR3 is TGTGCCAGCAGCTCGGTAGATCTAGAACGGGGTCGGTCACCCCTCCACTTT.

The chain couples TRBV5-1 to TRBJ1-6, with a tentative D call TRBD1 (6 bases). This CDR3 comprises 13 residues. In germline, CDR1 is SGHRS, CDR2 YFSETQ. Trimming shortened V by 5 bases and J by 7 bases, and 10 bases separated the two germline ends. The CDR3 sequence: CASRRTENSPLHF. CDR3 coding DNA: TGCGCCAGCAGGCGGACAGAAAATTCACCCCTCCACTTT.

The chain recombines TRBV28 with TRBJ1-5; no firm D call. V shed 7 bases and J shed 4 bases, with 8 bases lying between them. The CDR3 totals 12 residues. Germline V lookup: CDR1 MDHEN, CDR2 SYDVKM. The CDR3 DNA sequence: TGTGCCAGCATATCAGGAAATCAGCCCCAGCATTTT. It codes for CASISGNQPQHF.

The rearrangement uses TRBV7-9 and TRBJ1-3, with a weak D call TRBD1 (6 bases). This CDR3 comprises 16 residues. CDR1 is SEHNR, CDR2 FQNEAQ, per germline (reference sequence). The V gene lost 4 bases and the J gene lost 0 bases, with 13 bases spanning the gap. The CDR3 nucleotides read TGTGCCAGCAGCTCTCCAGGACAGAGCTCTGGAAACACCATATATTTT. Residues: CASSSPGQSSGNTIYF.

The chain combines TRBV27 with TRBJ2-3; 8 bases map to TRBD2. J was trimmed by 6 bases and V by 0 bases; bases with no gene match: 5. The CDR3 extends over 15 amino acids. The germline V gene encodes CDR1 MNHEY and CDR2 SMNVEV (reference sequence). For the CDR3, the DNA is TGTGCCAGCAGTTTATCGTACCGGGGGGGGGATACGCAGTATTTT. This translates into CASSLSYRGGDTQYF.

This chain uses TRBV18 with TRBJ2-3; TRBD2 matches at 11 bases. Trimming removed 3 bases from V and 1 base from J; junction bases left unmatched: 0. This CDR3 region has 15 residues. Germline V gene lookup returns CDR1 KGHSH and CDR2 LQKENI. The CDR3 protein is CASSPGLAGTDTQYF. CDR3 sequence (DNA): TGTGCCAGCTCACCGGGACTAGCGGGCACAGATACGCAGTATTTT.

The gene calls are TRBV4-1 and TRBJ1-1; possibly TRBD1 for D (6 bases). Per germline, CDR1 MGHRA and CDR2 YSYEKL. V was clipped by 0 bases and J by 5 bases, with 13 bases between them. The CDR3 has 15 residues. The CDR3 coding sequence is TGCGCCAGCAGCCAAGATATAGGGGGTTGGACTGAAGCTTTCTTT. Protein sequence: CASSQDIGGWTEAFF.

This clone was detected only a few times. The chain carries TRBV5-1 and TRBJ2-7; 10 bases match TRBD1. Germline loops: CDR1 SGHRS, CDR2 YFSETQ. CDR3 length: 14 residues. V lost 2 bases and J lost 6; bases outside the gene matches: 5. The CDR3 bases are TGCGCCAGCAGCTTCGGGACAGGGGTAACCGAGCAGTACTTC. Protein product: CASSFGTGVTEQYF.

To note about this clone: This sample also contains other DNA sequences that code for the same CDR3. The genes are TRBV5-1 and TRBJ2-7; 11 positions agree with TRBD2. J lost 3 bases, V lost 0 bases, and 5 bases had no gene match. CDR1 is SGHRS, CDR2 YFSETQ, per germline. The CDR3 runs to 16 residues. The CDR3 loop is CASSLVLAGEVYEQYF. CDR3 sequence (DNA): TGCGCCAGCAGCTTGGTACTAGCGGGAGAGGTCTACGAGCAGTACTTC.

This CDR3 reads CASSLDTASQETQYF. CDR3 bases: TGTGCCAGCAGCCTCGACACGGCCAGCCAGGAGACCCAGTACTTC. The chain couples TRBV6-5 to TRBJ2-5; no clear D gene. CDR1 MNHEY and CDR2 SVGAGI come from the germline V gene. Between the trimmed V and J ends, which lost 6 bases and 5 bases, there was a span of 19 bases. The CDR3 length is 15 residues.

The V call is TRBV9, the J call TRBJ2-3, with 10 bases fitting TRBD1. The ends lost 2 bases at V and 0 bases at J; junction bases unmatched: 6. CDR3 size: 17 residues. CDR1 SGDLS and CDR2 YYNGEE come from the germline V gene. DNA for the CDR3: TGTGCCAGCAGCGTGAGGGGACAGGGGATAAGCACAGATACGCAGTATTTT. It codes for CASSVRGQGISTDTQYF.

Only a few counts were recorded for this clone. V is TRBV5-1 and J is TRBJ2-7; 7 nucleotides line up with TRBD1. V dropped 6 bases and J dropped 2; count of bases not matched to a gene: 11. This CDR3 is 15 amino acids long. The germline V gene encodes CDR1 SGHRS and CDR2 YFSETQ. The CDR3 protein is CASTPRQGSTYEQYF. In nucleotides, the CDR3 is TGCGCCAGCACACCTCGACAGGGTTCCACCTACGAGCAGTACTTC.

The V call is TRBV7-9, the J call TRBJ2-7, with TRBD1 matching over 9 bases. After removal of 4 bases from V and 4 bases from J, the junction contained 8 bases not matched to a gene. CDR3 length: 15 residues. Looked up from germline, CDR1 is SEHNR and CDR2 is FQNEAQ (reference sequence). The CDR3 coding sequence is TGTGCCAGCAGCTCCTTCGGGACAGGGATTTACGAGCAGTACTTC. This translates into CASSSFGTGIYEQYF.

This chain links TRBV27 with TRBJ2-1; the match to TRBD2 covers 14 bases. Trimming removed 7 bases from V and 4 bases from J; junction bases left unmatched: 3. Germline values: CDR1 MNHEY, CDR2 SMNVEV (reference sequence). The CDR3 sequence is 15 residues long. The CDR3 sequence: CASIRLAGGYNEQFF. CDR3 sequence (DNA): TGTGCCAGCATCAGACTAGCGGGAGGGTACAATGAGCAGTTCTTC.

V usage is TRBV7-3 and J usage is TRBJ2-1; tentatively, D is TRBD1 (7 bases). The length of the CDR3 is 17 residues. The V gene lost 4 bases and the J gene lost 6 bases, with 22 bases spanning the gap. Germline CDR1 reads SGHTA; CDR2 reads FQGTGA. DNA for the CDR3: TGTGCCAGCAGCTCCAGGGGGGACAGCGGTTGGAGCAATGAGCAGTTCTTC. It encodes CASSSRGDSGWSNEQFF.

The V and J genes are TRBV10-1 and TRBJ2-1; TRBD2 aligns across 12 bases. J lost 4 bases, V lost 3 bases, and 7 bases had no gene match. CDR3 length equals 17 residues. Per the germline V gene, CDR1 is WNHNN and CDR2 is SYGVQD (reference sequence). The CDR3, as DNA: TGCGCCAGCAGTGAAGTGGCTAGCGGGAGGGATTACAATGAGCAGTTCTTC. Amino acids: CASSEVASGRDYNEQFF.

This chain links TRBV5-1 with TRBJ1-4; 8 bases fit TRBD1. Trimming removed 4 bases from V and 3 bases from J; junction bases left unmatched: 17. Germline V CDR1 and CDR2: SGHRS, YFSETQ. The CDR3 extends over 19 amino acids. The DNA for the CDR3 is TGCGCCAGCAGCGATTACACAGGGGGAAGTTTGCGTTCTAATGAAAAACTGTTTTTT. This encodes CASSDYTGGSLRSNEKLFF.

The rearrangement uses TRBV25-1 and TRBJ2-2, with D perhaps matching TRBD2 (6 bases). The CDR3 is made up of 15 amino acids. Deletions cut 4 bases from V and 5 bases from J, with 14 bases between. Germline V gene sequence: CDR1 MGHDK, CDR2 SYGVNS. As DNA, the CDR3 is TGTGCCAGCAGTGGGAGGGGTATTGGGACCGGGGAGCTGTTTTTT. It codes for CASSGRGIGTGELFF.

This clone was detected once. The V gene is TRBV21-1, the J gene TRBJ1-6. TRBV21-1 is annotated as a pseudogene. This CDR3 has 15 residues. The CDR3 protein is CASSPWTSRDSPLHF. The CDR3 region has the DNA TGTGCCAGCAGCCCATGGACCTCGCGGGATTCACCCCTCCACTTT.

V and J are TRBV6-1 and TRBJ2-5; possibly TRBD1 for D (5 bases). V lost 0 bases and J lost 4, with 15 bases in between. Looked up from germline, CDR1 is MNHNS and CDR2 is SASEGT. The CDR3 extends over 16 amino acids. Written as DNA, the CDR3 is TGTGCCAGCAGTGAAGCCTTGGGTGGACAACGAGAGACCCAGTACTTC. Translation gives CASSEALGGQRETQYF.

The chain carries TRBV4-1 and TRBJ2-7; D gene unclear. V was cut by 4 bases and J by 3 bases, with 13 bases left in between. The CDR3 has 14 residues. The germline CDR1 and CDR2 sequences are MGHRA and YSYEKL. The CDR3 sequence is CASSLVAVGYEQYF. As DNA, the CDR3 is TGCGCCAGCAGCCTAGTCGCGGTGGGCTACGAGCAGTACTTC.

The chain is built from TRBV28 and TRBJ2-2; D perhaps matches TRBD1 (5 bases). This CDR3 has 12 amino acids. V was clipped by 6 bases and J by 12 bases, with 14 bases between them. Germline CDR1 and CDR2: MDHEN and SYDVKM. The CDR3 protein is CASRPTNRKLFF. The CDR3 DNA reads TGTGCCAGCAGGCCGACCAACAGGAAGCTGTTTTTT.

The genes are TRBV2 and TRBJ2-1, with 12 bases matching TRBD2. V was clipped by 8 bases and J by 0 bases; unmatched bases: 2. CDR1 and CDR2 (germline): SNHLY, FYNNEI. The CDR3 totals 15 residues. The CDR3 coding sequence is TGTGCCAGCCGGGGACTAGCGGGCTCCTACAATGAGCAGTTCTTC. Translating it yields CASRGLAGSYNEQFF.

This clone was counted between two and nine times. The genes are TRBV4-2 and TRBJ1-5, with TRBD1 identical over 7 bases. Germline loops: CDR1 LGHNA, CDR2 YNFKEQ. Losses at the gene ends were 2 bases for V and 3 bases for J; bases not matched to a gene: 4. The CDR3 consists of 15 residues. The CDR3 region has the DNA TGTGCCAGCAGCCAACCCGACAGGGACAATCAGCCCCAGCATTTT. It translates to CASSQPDRDNQPQHF.

This chain connects TRBV4-1 to TRBJ2-7; 8 positions agree with TRBD1. J gave up 2 bases and V 5 bases, and 5 bases lay outside the gene matches. CDR1 and CDR2 (germline): MGHRA, YSYEKL. The CDR3 contains 14 residues. This CDR3 is CASSARQGPYEQYF. In DNA, the CDR3 is TGCGCCAGCAGCGCCCGACAGGGGCCCTACGAGCAGTACTTC.

The rearrangement joins TRBV30 to TRBJ1-2, with 12 bases identical to TRBD1. V shed 3 bases and J 5 bases; nucleotides not matched to a gene: 10. The CDR3 extends over 16 amino acids. In germline, CDR1 is GTSNPN, CDR2 SVGIG (reference sequence). The CDR3 DNA is TGTGCCTGGAGAGACGGGACAGGGGGCAAGACTTATGGCTACACCTTC. Its protein product is CAWRDGTGGKTYGYTF.